The following is a T cell receptor (beta chain) sequence with its context. Method: immunoSEQ multiplex PCR; TCRdb's copy keeps in-frame clones and lacks some. The sample includes more than 550,000 clones, 80% to 90% of them seen just once. The data originate from a study of shared T cell receptors in the human thymus. Germline loops: CDR1 SGHVS, CDR2 FQNEAQ. V was pared by 3 bases and J by 2 bases, with 8 bases of the junction left unmatched. The CDR3 covers 16 residues. This same sample was also part of a study on human thymus T cells. Per that study: Corrective cardiac surgery supplied the resected thymus tissue. Thymic and blood repertoires appeared to show biased V and J gene usage. Related work showed strongly overlapping thymic repertoires across unrelated individuals.

The receptor comes from a girl under three years old with a congenital heart defect. The J gene is TRBJ1-2, the V gene TRBV7-8; 8 bases are a match to TRBD1. The sequenced material came from thymocytes. The CDR3 is CASSFAGGAGNYGYTF. CDR3 nucleotides: TGTGCCAGCAGCTTCGCAGGGGGCGCGGGAAACTATGGCTACACCTTC.